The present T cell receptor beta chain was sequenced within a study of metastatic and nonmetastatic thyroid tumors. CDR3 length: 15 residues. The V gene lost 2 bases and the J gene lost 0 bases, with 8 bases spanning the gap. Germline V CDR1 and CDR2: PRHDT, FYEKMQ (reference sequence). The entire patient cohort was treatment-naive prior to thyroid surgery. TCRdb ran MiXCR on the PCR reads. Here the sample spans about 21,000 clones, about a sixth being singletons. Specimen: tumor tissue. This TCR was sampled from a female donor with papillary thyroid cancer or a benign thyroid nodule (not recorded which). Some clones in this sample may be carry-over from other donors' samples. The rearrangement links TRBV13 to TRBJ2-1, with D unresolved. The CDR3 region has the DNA TGTGCCAGCAGCTTAAAGCCTTTCTCCTACAATGAGCAGTTCTTC. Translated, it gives CASSLKPFSYNEQFF.